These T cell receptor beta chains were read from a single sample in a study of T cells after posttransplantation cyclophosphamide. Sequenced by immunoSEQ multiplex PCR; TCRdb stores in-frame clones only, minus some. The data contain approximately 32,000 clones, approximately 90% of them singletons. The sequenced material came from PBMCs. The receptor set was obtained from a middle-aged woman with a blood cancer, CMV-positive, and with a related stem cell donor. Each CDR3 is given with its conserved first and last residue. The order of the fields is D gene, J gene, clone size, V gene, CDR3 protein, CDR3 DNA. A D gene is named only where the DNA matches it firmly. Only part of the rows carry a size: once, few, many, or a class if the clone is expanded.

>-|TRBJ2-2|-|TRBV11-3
CASSSRIGAGELFF
TGTGCCAGCAGCTCCAGAATCGGGGCCGGGGAGCTGTTTTTT
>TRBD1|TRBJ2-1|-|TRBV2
CASARDRGYNEQFF
TGTGCCAGCGCCCGGGACAGGGGCTACAATGAGCAGTTCTTC
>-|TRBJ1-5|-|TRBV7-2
CASSLGGAGTPQPQHF
TGTGCCAGCAGCCTGGGAGGTGCAGGAACCCCCCAGCCCCAGCATTTT
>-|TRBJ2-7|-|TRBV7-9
CASSPKGYHEQYF
TGTGCCAGCAGCCCCAAGGGGTACCACGAGCAGTACTTC
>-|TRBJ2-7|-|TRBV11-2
CASSLEYQGGSYEQYF
TGTGCCAGCAGCTTAGAATACCAGGGGGGCTCCTACGAGCAGTACTTC
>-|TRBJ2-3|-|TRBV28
CASSLPTDYPSTDTQYF
TGTGCCAGCAGTTTACCAACCGACTATCCTAGCACAGATACGCAGTATTTT
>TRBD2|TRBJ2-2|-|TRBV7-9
CASFSRREGSNTGELFF
TGTGCCAGCTTTTCACGTCGGGAGGGGTCGAACACCGGGGAGCTGTTTTTT
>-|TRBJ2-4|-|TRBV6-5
CASSASRGLNIQYF
TGTGCCAGCAGTGCCTCTAGGGGTCTAAACATTCAGTACTTC
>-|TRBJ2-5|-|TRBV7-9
CASSPRSGGETQYF
TGTGCCAGCAGCCCCCGGTCCGGGGGAGAGACCCAGTACTTC
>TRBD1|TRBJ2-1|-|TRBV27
CASSLSPTGFSYNEQFF
TGTGCCAGCAGTTTATCCCCGACAGGGTTCTCCTACAATGAGCAGTTCTTC
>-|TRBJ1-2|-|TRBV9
CASSVGGGYGYTF
TGTGCCAGCAGCGTAGGGGGCGGCTATGGCTACACCTTC
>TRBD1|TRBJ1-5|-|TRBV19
CASSIAGRGTDQPQHF
TGTGCCAGTAGTATAGCGGGCAGGGGGACGGATCAGCCCCAGCATTTT
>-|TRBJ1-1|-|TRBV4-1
CASSQPYEGRTEAFF
TGCGCCAGCAGCCAACCGTACGAGGGTAGGACTGAAGCTTTCTTT
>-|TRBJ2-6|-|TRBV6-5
CASSYPGVSGANVLTF
TGTGCCAGCAGTTACCCGGGAGTCTCTGGGGCCAACGTCCTGACTTTC
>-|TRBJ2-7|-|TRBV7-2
CASRLGATGRIYEQYF
TGTGCCAGCAGGTTGGGGGCGACAGGGAGGATCTACGAGCAGTACTTC
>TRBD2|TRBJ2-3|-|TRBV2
CASAGLAGLTLSTDTQYF
TGTGCCAGCGCGGGACTAGCGGGGCTTACTTTAAGCACAGATACGCAGTATTTT
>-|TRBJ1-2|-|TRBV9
CASSRLGQYGYTF
TGTGCCAGCAGCCGTCTCGGACAGTATGGCTACACCTTC
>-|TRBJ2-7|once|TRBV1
CTSSQSEPKPGTGTYEQYF
TGCACCAGCAGCCAATCGGAACCTAAACCCGGGACTGGGACCTACGAGCAGTACTTC
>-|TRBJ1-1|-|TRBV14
CASSQDPWPSNTEAFF
TGTGCCAGCAGCCAAGATCCGTGGCCGTCGAACACTGAAGCTTTCTTT
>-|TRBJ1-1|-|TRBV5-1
CASSGGDTEAFF
TGCGCCAGCAGCGGCGGGGACACTGAAGCTTTCTTT
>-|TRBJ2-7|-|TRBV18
CASSPSAQDQGWGYEQYF
TGTGCCAGCTCCCCGAGCGCCCAGGACCAGGGGTGGGGATACGAGCAGTACTTC
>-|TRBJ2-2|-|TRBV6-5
CASSLQGPGELFF
TGTGCCAGCAGTTTACAGGGCCCCGGGGAGCTGTTTTTT
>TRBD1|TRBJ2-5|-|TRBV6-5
CASRLQGIKGETQYF
TGTGCCAGCAGATTACAGGGGATTAAAGGAGAGACCCAGTACTTC
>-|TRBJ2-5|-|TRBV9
CASSSWTDQETQYF
TGTGCCAGCAGCTCCTGGACAGACCAAGAGACCCAGTACTTC
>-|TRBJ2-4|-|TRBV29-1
CSVEALSGDIQYF
TGCAGCGTTGAAGCCCTCTCAGGGGACATTCAGTACTTC
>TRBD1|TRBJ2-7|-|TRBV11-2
CASSLDRGDRGVYEQYF
TGTGCCAGCAGCTTAGATAGGGGAGACAGGGGGGTCTACGAGCAGTACTTC
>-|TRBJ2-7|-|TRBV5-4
CASSLARQSSYEQYF
TGTGCCAGCAGCTTGGCAAGACAGAGCTCCTACGAGCAGTACTTC
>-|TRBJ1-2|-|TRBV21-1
CASSKKGIDRGLYGYTF
TGTGCCAGCAGCAAAAAGGGAATCGACAGGGGACTCTATGGCTACACCTTC
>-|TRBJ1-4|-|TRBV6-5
CASSYSGQSSEKLFF
TGTGCCAGCAGTTACTCGGGACAATCATCCGAAAAACTGTTTTTT
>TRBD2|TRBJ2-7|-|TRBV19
CASSTLAGGFYEQYF
TGTGCCAGTAGTACGCTAGCGGGGGGCTTCTACGAGCAGTACTTC
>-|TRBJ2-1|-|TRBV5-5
CASSLAGVLYNEQFF
TGTGCCAGCAGCTTGGCAGGGGTGCTCTACAATGAGCAGTTCTTC
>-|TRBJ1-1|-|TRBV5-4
CASSSTHGKNTEAFF
TGTGCCAGCAGCTCCACCCACGGTAAGAACACTGAAGCTTTCTTT
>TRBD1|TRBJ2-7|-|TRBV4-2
CASSQDSGQGAGYEQYF
TGTGCCAGCAGCCAAGATTCGGGACAGGGGGCGGGCTACGAGCAGTACTTC
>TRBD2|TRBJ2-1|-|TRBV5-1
CASAGLAGGNEQFF
TGCGCCAGCGCTGGACTAGCGGGGGGAAATGAGCAGTTCTTC
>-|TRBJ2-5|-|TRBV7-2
CASSLWELQETQYF
TGTGCCAGCAGCTTATGGGAGCTTCAAGAGACCCAGTACTTC
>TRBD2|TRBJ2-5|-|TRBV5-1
CASSSALAGGTQYF
TGCGCCAGCAGCTCGGCATTAGCGGGGGGGACCCAGTACTTC
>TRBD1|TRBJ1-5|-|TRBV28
CASSLFGTGVDQPQHF
TGTGCCAGCAGTTTATTTGGGACAGGGGTTGATCAGCCCCAGCATTTT
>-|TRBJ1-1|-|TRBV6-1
CASSARRGPLGTEAFF
TGTGCCAGCAGTGCCCGGAGGGGCCCCCTGGGGACTGAAGCTTTCTTT
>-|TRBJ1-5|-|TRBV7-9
CASSLGGGHQPQHF
TGTGCCAGCAGCTTAGGGGGGGGTCATCAGCCCCAGCATTTT
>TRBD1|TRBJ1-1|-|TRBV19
CASSITGETTEAFF
TGTGCCAGTAGTATCACAGGGGAGACCACTGAAGCTTTCTTT
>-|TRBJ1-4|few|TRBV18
CASSLPAGGESTNEKLFF
TGTGCCAGCTCACTCCCGGCGGGGGGCGAATCAACTAATGAAAAACTGTTTTTT
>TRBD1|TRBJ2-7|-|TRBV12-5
CASGRDRGPKGYEQYF
TGTGCTAGTGGTCGGGACAGGGGTCCAAAAGGCTACGAGCAGTACTTC
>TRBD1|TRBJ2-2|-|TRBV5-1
CASSWAQGAGTGELFF
TGCGCCAGCAGCTGGGCCCAGGGGGCGGGCACCGGGGAGCTGTTTTTT
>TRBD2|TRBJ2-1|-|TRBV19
CASSNERGPREQFF
TGTGCCAGTAGTAATGAGCGGGGGCCCCGGGAGCAGTTCTTC
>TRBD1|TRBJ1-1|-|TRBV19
CAGSIIPTGGTEAFF
TGTGCCGGTAGTATAATCCCGACAGGGGGTACTGAAGCTTTCTTT
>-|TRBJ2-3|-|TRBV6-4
CASSFQGVSTDTQYF
TGTGCCAGCAGTTTCCAGGGTGTAAGCACAGATACGCAGTATTTT
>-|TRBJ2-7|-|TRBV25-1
CASSEYGRQSYEQYF
TGTGCCAGCAGTGAATATGGGAGGCAGTCCTACGAGCAGTACTTC
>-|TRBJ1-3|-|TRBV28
CASSFRGGTGNTIYF
TGTGCCAGCAGTTTTAGGGGGGGCACCGGAAACACCATATATTTT
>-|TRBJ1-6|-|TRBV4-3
CASSQEPDIEVPPLHF
TGCGCCAGCAGCCAAGAGCCGGACATTGAAGTTCCACCCCTCCACTTT
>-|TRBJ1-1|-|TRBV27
CASSLRRGDEAFF
TGTGCCAGCAGTTTGCGCAGGGGCGATGAAGCTTTCTTT
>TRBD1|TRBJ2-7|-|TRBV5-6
CASSLEGTAYEQYF
TGTGCCAGCAGCCTGGAAGGGACAGCCTACGAGCAGTACTTC
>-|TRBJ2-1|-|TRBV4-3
CASSEDHPAAPSNEQFF
TGCGCCAGCAGCGAGGATCATCCGGCAGCCCCCAGCAATGAGCAGTTCTTC
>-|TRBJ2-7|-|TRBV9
CASSLGHRAEGEQYF
TGTGCCAGCAGCCTAGGGCACAGGGCAGAAGGCGAGCAGTACTTC
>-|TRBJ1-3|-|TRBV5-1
CASSSGQQGNTIYF
TGCGCCAGCAGCTCAGGACAGCAAGGAAACACCATATATTTT
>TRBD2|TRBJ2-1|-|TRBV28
CASSPLPTSGGINNEQFF
TGTGCCAGCAGTCCTCTTCCTACTAGCGGGGGGATAAACAATGAGCAGTTCTTC
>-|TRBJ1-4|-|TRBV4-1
CASSQVGLATNEKLFF
TGCGCCAGCAGCCAAGTTGGACTCGCAACTAATGAAAAACTGTTTTTT
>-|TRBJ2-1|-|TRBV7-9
CASTVRGYEQFF
TGTGCCAGCACCGTCAGGGGCTATGAGCAGTTCTTC
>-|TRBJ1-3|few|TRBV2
CASSRGQNTIYF
TGTGCCAGCAGCAGGGGACAAAACACCATATATTTT
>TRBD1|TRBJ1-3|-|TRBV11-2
CASSLGRGQGLPGNTIYF
TGTGCCAGCAGCCTAGGTCGAGGACAGGGGTTGCCTGGAAACACCATATATTTT